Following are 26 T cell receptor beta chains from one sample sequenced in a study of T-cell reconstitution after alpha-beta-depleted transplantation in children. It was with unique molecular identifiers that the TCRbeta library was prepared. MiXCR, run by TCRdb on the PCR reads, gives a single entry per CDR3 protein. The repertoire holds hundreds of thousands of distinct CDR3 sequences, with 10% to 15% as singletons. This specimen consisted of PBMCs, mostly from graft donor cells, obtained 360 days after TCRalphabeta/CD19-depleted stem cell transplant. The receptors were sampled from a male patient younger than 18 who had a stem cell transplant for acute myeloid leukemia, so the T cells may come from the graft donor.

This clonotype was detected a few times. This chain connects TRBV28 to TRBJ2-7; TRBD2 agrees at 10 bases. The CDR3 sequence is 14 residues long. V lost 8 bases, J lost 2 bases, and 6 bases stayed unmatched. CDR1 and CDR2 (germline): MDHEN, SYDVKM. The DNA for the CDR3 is TGTGCCAGCGTTCTAGCGGGAGACCCCTACGAGCAGTACTTC. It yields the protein CASVLAGDPYEQYF.

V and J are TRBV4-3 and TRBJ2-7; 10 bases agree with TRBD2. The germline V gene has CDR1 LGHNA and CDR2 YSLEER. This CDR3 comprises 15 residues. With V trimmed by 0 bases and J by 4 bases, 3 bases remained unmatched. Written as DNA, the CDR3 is TGCGCCAGCAGCCAAGACGGGACTAGCGTTTACGAGCAGTACTTC. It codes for CASSQDGTSVYEQYF.

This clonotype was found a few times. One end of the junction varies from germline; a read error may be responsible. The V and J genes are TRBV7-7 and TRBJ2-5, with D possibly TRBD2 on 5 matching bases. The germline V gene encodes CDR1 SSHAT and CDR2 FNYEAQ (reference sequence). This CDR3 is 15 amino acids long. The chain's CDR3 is CASSFEGNSLETQYF. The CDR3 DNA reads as TGTGCTAGCAGCTTCGAGGGAAACTCATTAGAGACCCAGTACTTC.

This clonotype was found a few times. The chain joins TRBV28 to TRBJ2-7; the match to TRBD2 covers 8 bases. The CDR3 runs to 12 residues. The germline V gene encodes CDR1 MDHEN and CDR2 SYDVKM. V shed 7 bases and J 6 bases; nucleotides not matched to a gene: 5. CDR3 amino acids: CASKGTRPEQYF. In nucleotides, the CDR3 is TGTGCCAGCAAGGGGACTAGACCCGAGCAGTACTTC.

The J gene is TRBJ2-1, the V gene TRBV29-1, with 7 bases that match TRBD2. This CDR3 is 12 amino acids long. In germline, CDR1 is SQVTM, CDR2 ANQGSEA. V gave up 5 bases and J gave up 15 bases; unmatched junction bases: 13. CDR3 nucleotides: TGCAGCGTTACCTTGGACGGGGGGAAAACGTTCTTC. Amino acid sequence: CSVTLDGGKTFF.

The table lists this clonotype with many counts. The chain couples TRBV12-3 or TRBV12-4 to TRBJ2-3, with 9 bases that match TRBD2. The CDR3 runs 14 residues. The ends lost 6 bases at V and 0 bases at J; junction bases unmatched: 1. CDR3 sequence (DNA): TGTGCCAGCAGCCTAGCGGGGAGCACAGATACGCAGTATTTT. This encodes CASSLAGSTDTQYF.

The DNA of the CDR3 is TGCGCCAGCAGCCATATCACTGCGCCTCCCTACGAGCAGTACTTC. Its translation is CASSHITAPPYEQYF. The V gene is TRBV4-3, the J gene TRBJ2-7; the D is unclear. Deletions cut 3 bases from V and 2 bases from J, with 14 bases between. This CDR3 spans 15 amino acids. Germline lookup yields CDR1 LGHNA and CDR2 YSLEER.

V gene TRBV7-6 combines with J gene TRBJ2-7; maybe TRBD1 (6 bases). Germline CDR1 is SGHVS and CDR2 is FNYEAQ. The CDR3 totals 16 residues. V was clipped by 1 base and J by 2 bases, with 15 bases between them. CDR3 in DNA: TGTGCCAGCAGCTTAGAGCAGGGGAAGGTCCCCTACGAGCAGTACTTC. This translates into CASSLEQGKVPYEQYF.

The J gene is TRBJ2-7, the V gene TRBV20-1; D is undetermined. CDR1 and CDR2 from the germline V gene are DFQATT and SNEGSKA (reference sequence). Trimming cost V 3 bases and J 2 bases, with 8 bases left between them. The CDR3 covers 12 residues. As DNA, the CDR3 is TGCAGTGCTAGCCCCTCGGCCTACGAGCAGTACTTC. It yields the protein CSASPSAYEQYF.

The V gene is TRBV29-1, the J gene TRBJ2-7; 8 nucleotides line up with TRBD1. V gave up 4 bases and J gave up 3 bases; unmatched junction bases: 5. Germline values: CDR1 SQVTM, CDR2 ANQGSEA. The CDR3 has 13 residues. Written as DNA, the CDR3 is TGCAGCGTTGTCTCGGACAGGGTCTACGAGCAGTACTTC. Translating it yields CSVVSDRVYEQYF.

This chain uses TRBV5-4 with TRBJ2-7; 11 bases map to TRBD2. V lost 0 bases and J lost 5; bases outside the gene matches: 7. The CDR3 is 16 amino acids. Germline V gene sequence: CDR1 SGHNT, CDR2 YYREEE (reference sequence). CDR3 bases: TGTGCCAGCAGCTTGGCTAGCGGGAGGTATCCCAACGAGCAGTACTTC. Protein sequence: CASSLASGRYPNEQYF.

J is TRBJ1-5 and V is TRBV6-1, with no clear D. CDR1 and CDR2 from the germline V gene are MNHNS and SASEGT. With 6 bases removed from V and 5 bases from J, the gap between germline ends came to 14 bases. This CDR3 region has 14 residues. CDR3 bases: TGTGCCAGCAGCCCCACGGGCAGCGATCAGCCCCAGCATTTT. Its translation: CASSPTGSDQPQHF.

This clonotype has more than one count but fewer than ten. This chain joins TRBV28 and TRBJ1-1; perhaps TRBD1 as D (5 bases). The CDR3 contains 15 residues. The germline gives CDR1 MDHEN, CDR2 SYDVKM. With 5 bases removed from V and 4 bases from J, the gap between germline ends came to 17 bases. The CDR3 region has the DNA TGTGCCAGCAGTCCAACTCAGGGATTGGGCACTGAAGCTTTCTTT. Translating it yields CASSPTQGLGTEAFF. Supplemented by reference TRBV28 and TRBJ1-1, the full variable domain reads DVKVTQSSRYLVKRTGEKVFLECVQDMDHENMFWYRQDPGLGLRLIYFSYDVKMKEKGDIPEGYSVSREKKERFSLILESASTNQTSMYLCASSPTQGLGTEAFFGQGTRLTVV.

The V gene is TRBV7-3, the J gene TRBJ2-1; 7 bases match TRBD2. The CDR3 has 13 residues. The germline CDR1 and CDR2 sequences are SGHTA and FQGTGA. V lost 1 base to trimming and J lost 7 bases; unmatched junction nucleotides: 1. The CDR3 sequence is CASSLNGGNEQFF. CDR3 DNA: TGTGCCAGCAGCTTAAACGGGGGGAATGAGCAGTTCTTC.

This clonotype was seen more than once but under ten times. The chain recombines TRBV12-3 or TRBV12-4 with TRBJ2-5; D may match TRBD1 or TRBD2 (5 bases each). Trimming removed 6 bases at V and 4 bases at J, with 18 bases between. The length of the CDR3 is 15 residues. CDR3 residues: CASSRTGTIGETQYF. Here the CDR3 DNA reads TGTGCCAGCAGCCGTACCGGGACGATCGGAGAGACCCAGTACTTC.

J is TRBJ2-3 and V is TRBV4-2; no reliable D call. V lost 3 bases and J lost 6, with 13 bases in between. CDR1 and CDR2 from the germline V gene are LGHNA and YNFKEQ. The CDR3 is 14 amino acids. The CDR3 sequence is CASSHEFKEDTQYF. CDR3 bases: TGTGCCAGCAGCCACGAATTTAAAGAGGATACGCAGTATTTT.

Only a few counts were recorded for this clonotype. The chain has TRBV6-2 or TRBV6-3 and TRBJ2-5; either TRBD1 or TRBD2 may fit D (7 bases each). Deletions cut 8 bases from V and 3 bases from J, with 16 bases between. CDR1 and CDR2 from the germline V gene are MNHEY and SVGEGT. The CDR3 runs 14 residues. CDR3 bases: TGTGCCAGCGAGCCGACAGGGAGGGAAGAGACCCAGTACTTC. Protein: CASEPTGREETQYF.

In nucleotides, the CDR3 is TGCAGTGCTAGGGACTATGTGGGCATCTACAATGAGCAGTTCTTC. Translated, it gives CSARDYVGIYNEQFF. The chain carries TRBV20-1 and TRBJ2-1; D may be TRBD2 (6 bases). This CDR3 region has 15 residues. V lost 3 bases to trimming and J lost 3 bases, with 15 bases between them. CDR1 DFQATT and CDR2 SNEGSKA come from the germline V gene (reference sequence).

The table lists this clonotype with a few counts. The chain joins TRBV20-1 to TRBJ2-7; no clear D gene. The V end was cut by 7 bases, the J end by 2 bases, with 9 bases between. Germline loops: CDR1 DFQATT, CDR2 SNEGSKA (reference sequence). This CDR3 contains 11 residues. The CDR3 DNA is TGCAGTGTAGCCAGCCCCTACGAGCAGTACTTC. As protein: CSVASPYEQYF.

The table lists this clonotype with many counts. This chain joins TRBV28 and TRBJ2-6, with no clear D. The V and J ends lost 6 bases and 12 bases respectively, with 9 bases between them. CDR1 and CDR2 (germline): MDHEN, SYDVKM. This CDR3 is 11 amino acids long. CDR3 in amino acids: CASSPRTVLTF. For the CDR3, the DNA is TGTGCCAGCAGCCCTAGGACCGTCCTGACTTTC.

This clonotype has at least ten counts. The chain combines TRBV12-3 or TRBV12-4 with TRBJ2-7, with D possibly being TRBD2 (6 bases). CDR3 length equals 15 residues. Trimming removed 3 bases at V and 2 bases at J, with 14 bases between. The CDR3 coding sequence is TGTGCCAGCAGTTTTCACGCTAGCGTTACCTACGAGCAGTACTTC. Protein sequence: CASSFHASVTYEQYF.

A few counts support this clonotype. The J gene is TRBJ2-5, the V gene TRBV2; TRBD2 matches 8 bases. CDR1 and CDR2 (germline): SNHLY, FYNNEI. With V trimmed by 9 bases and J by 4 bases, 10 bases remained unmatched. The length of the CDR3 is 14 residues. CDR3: CARMTPGGPETQYF. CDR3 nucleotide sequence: TGTGCCAGAATGACACCGGGAGGGCCAGAGACCCAGTACTTC. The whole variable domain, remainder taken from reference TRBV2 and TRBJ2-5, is EPEVTQTPSHQVTQMGQEVILRCVPISNHLYFYWYRQILGQKVEFLVSFYNNEISEKSEIFDDQFSVERPDGSNFTLKIRSTKLEDSAMYFCARMTPGGPETQYFGPGTRLLVL.

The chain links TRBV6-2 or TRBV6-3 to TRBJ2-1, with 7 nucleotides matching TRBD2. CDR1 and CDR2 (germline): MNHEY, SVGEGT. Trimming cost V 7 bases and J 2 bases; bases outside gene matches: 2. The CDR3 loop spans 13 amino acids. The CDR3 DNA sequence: TGTGCCAGCACTGGACTAGCCTACAATGAGCAGTTCTTC. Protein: CASTGLAYNEQFF.

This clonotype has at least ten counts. As DNA, the CDR3 is TGTGCCCTCGCAGGGACCGGGGAGCTGTTTTTT. It translates to CALAGTGELFF. The chain is built from TRBV10-3 and TRBJ2-2; D perhaps matches TRBD1 (5 bases). The CDR3 totals 11 residues. The V end lost 11 bases, the J end lost 5 bases, and 9 bases lay between the germline ends. CDR1 and CDR2 (germline): ENHRY, SYGVKD.

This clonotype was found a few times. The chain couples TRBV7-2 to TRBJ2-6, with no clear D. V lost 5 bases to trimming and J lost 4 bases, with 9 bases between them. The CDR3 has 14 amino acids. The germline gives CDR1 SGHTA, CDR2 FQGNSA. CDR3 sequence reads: CASSPLLGANVLTF. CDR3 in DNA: TGTGCCAGCAGCCCCCTGTTGGGGGCCAACGTCCTGACTTTC.

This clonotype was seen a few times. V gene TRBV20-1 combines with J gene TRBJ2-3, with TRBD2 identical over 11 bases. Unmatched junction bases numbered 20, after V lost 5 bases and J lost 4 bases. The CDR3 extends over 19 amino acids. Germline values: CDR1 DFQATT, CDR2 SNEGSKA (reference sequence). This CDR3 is CSAASPWGVAGGPADTQYF. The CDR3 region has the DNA TGCAGTGCTGCATCCCCGTGGGGAGTAGCGGGAGGGCCGGCAGATACGCAGTATTTT.